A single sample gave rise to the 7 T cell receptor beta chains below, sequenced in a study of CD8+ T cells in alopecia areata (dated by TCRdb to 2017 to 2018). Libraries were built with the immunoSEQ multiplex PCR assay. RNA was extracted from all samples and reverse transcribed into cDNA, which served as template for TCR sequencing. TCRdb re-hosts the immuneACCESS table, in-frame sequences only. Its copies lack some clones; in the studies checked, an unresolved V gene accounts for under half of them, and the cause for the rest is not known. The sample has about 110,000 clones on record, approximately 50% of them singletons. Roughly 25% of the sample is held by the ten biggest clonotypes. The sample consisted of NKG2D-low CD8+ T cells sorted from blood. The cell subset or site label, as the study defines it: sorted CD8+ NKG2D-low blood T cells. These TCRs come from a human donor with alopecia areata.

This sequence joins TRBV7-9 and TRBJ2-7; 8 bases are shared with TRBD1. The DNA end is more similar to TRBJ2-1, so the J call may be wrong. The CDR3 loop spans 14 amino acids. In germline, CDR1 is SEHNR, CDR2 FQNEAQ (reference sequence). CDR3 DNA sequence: TGTGCCAGCAGCTTGAGGACAGGGCGGAATGAGCAGTTCTTC. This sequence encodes CASSLRTGRNEQFF.

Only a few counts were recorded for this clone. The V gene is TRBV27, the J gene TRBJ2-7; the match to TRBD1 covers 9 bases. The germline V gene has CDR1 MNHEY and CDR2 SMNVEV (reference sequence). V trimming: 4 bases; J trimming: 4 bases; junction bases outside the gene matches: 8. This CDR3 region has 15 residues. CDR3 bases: TGTGCCAGCAGTTCCACAGGGGGCCTATCATACGAGCAGTACTTC. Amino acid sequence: CASSSTGGLSYEQYF.

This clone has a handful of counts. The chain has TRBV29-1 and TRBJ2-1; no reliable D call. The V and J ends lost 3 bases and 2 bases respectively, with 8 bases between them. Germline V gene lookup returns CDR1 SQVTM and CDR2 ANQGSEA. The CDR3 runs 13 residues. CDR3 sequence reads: CSVDGATYNEQFF. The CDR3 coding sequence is TGCAGCGTTGATGGAGCTACCTACAATGAGCAGTTCTTC.

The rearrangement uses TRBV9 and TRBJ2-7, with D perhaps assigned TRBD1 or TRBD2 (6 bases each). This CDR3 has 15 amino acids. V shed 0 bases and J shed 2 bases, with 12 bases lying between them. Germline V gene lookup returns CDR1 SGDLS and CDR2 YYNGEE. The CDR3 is CASSVGVGGTYEQYF. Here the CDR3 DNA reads TGTGCCAGCAGCGTAGGGGTAGGGGGGACCTACGAGCAGTACTTC.

CDR3 sequence reads: CASSPLEGGSYNEQFF. Here the CDR3 DNA reads TGCGCCAGCAGCCCCCTAGAGGGAGGCTCCTACAATGAGCAGTTCTTC. The chain has TRBV5-1 and TRBJ2-1; a weak D match, TRBD2 (6 bases). From germline, CDR1 is SGHRS and CDR2 YFSETQ. This CDR3 is 16 amino acids long. Trimming cost V 4 bases and J 0 bases, with 14 bases left between them.

This CDR3 reads CASSPGLVGIGNEQFF. For the CDR3, the DNA is TGTGCCAGCAGCCCAGGACTAGTTGGTATCGGTAATGAGCAGTTCTTC. J is TRBJ2-1 and V is TRBV28, with TRBD2 matching over 7 bases. Trimming removed 6 bases from V and 7 bases from J; junction bases left unmatched: 15. This CDR3 contains 16 residues. In germline, CDR1 is MDHEN, CDR2 SYDVKM.

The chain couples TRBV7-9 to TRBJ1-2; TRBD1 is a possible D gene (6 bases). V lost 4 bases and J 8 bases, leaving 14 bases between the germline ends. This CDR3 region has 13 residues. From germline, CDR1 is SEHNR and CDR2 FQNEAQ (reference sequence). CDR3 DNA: TGTGCCAGCAGCTCAGGCAGGGGAGAAGGCTACACCTTC. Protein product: CASSSGRGEGYTF.